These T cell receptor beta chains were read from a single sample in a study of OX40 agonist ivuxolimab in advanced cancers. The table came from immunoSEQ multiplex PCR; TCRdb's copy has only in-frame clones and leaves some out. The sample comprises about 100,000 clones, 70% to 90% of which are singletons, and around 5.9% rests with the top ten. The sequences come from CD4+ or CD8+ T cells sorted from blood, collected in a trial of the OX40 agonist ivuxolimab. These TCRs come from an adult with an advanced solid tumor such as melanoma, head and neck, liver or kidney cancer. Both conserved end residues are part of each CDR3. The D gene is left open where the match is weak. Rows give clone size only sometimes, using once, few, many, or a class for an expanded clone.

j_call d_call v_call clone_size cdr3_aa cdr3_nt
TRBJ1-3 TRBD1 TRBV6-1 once CASSNTGGSGNTIYF TGTGCCAGCAGTAATACAGGGGGCTCTGGAAACACCATATATTTT
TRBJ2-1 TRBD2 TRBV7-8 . CASIATLAEKYNEQFF TGTGCCAGCATCGCAACCCTAGCGGAGAAATACAATGAGCAGTTCTTC
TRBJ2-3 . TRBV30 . CAWSADNTDTQYF TGTGCCTGGAGTGCGGACAACACAGATACGCAGTATTTT
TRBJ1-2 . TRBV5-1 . CASSLAGYGYTF TGCGCCAGCAGCTTGGCAGGCTATGGCTACACCTTC
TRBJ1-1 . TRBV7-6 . CASSFQSYTEAFF TGTGCCAGCAGCTTTCAGAGTTACACTGAAGCTTTCTTT
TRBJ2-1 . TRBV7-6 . CASSGHNEQFF TGTGCCAGCAGCGGCCACAATGAGCAGTTCTTC
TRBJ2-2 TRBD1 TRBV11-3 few CASSLGQGDTGELFF TGTGCCAGCAGCTTAGGGCAGGGGGACACCGGGGAGCTGTTTTTT
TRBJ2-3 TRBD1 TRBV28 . CASSWTGMLADTQYF TGTGCCAGCAGTTGGACAGGGATGTTGGCAGATACGCAGTATTTT
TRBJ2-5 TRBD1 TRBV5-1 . CASSVGQIETQYF TGCGCCAGCAGCGTGGGACAGATAGAGACCCAGTACTTC
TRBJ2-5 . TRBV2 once CASSLDFRETQYF TGTGCCAGCAGTCTCGACTTTAGAGAGACCCAGTACTTC
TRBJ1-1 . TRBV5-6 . CASSTGNTEAFF TGTGCCAGCAGTACCGGTAACACTGAAGCTTTCTTT
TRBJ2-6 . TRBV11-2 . CASSNRRGSGANVLTF TGTGCCAGCAGCAACCGCCGGGGATCGGGGGCCAACGTCCTGACTTTC
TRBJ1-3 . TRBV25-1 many CASTRGDSSGNTIYF TGTGCCAGCACCCGGGGAGACAGCTCTGGAAACACCATATATTTT
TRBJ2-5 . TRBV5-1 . CASSPAGPRETQYF TGCGCCAGCAGCCCGGCCGGGCCCCGGGAGACCCAGTACTTC
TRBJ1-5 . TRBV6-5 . CASTKGQGGQPQHF TGTGCCAGCACCAAGGGGCAGGGTGGGCAGCCCCAGCATTTT
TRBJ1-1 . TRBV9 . CASSVARGSEAFF TGTGCCAGCAGCGTAGCGAGAGGGAGTGAAGCTTTCTTT
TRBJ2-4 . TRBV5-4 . CASSSREPSSRIQYF TGTGCCAGCAGCTCCCGGGAGCCCTCCTCAAGGATTCAGTACTTC
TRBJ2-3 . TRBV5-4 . CASSLGGPSTDTQYF TGTGCCAGCAGCTTGGGGGGACCTAGTACAGATACGCAGTATTTT
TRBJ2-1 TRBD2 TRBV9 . CASSVDDGRGANEQFF TGTGCCAGCAGCGTAGACGACGGGAGGGGCGCGAATGAGCAGTTCTTC